These T cell receptor beta chains were read from a single sample in a study of blood T cell repertoires in COVID-19. Generated by immunoSEQ multiplex PCR, the TCRdb table keeps only in-frame clones and is missing some. This table has around 82,000 clones, 86% appearing once. Sequences were obtained from peripheral blood. These receptors were collected from a man older than 75 with COVID-19, enrolled during active disease. CDR3s include the opening cysteine and the closing phenylalanine or tryptophan. D genes are given only for firm matches. For some rows the clone size is stated as once, few or many, or as a class when expanded; others skip it.

>TRBD2|TRBJ2-3|TRBV5-4|NA
CATTSGTDTQYF
TGTGCCACGACTAGCGGAACAGATACGCAGTATTTT
>NA|TRBJ2-1|TRBV18|NA
CASSPAQAYNEQFF
TGTGCCAGCTCACCTGCACAGGCCTACAATGAGCAGTTCTTC
>TRBD1|TRBJ1-1|TRBV9|NA
CASSPQGAVNTEAFF
TGTGCCAGCAGCCCACAGGGGGCTGTAAACACTGAAGCTTTCTTT
>TRBD2|TRBJ2-7|TRBV18|NA
CASSPPLAGAYEQYF
TGTGCCAGCTCACCACCCCTAGCGGGGGCCTACGAGCAGTACTTC
>NA|TRBJ2-7|TRBV7-9|NA
CASSLGVGGYEQYF
TGTGCCAGCAGCTTAGGGGTTGGAGGTTACGAGCAGTACTTC
>NA|TRBJ1-2|TRBV5-1|once
CASSLGAGADGYTF
TGCGCCAGCAGCTTGGGGGCAGGGGCGGATGGCTACACCTTC
>TRBD2|TRBJ2-7|TRBV7-9|NA
CASSSEGLAGEQYF
TGTGCCAGCAGCTCCGAAGGGCTAGCGGGAGAGCAGTACTTC
>TRBD1|TRBJ2-5|TRBV6-5|NA
CASKDREGEETQYF
TGTGCCAGTAAGGACAGGGAAGGCGAAGAGACCCAGTACTTC
>TRBD1|TRBJ2-7|TRBV5-4|NA
CASSSNGQANYEQYF
TGTGCCAGCAGCTCGAACGGACAGGCTAACTACGAGCAGTACTTC
>TRBD2|TRBJ2-1|TRBV6-4|NA
CASSGLAGSNEQFF
TGTGCCAGCAGTGGACTAGCCGGGAGCAATGAGCAGTTCTTC
>TRBD1|TRBJ1-2|TRBV28|NA
CASRDSGQGGHYTF
TGTGCCAGCAGGGACAGTGGACAGGGAGGTCACTACACCTTC
>TRBD2|TRBJ2-2|TRBV10-3|NA
CAIRGTSGGTNTGELFF
TGTGCCATCCGGGGGACTAGCGGGGGGACTAACACCGGGGAGCTGTTTTTT
>TRBD2|TRBJ2-1|TRBV6-1|NA
CASSETSGGSYNEQFF
TGTGCCAGCAGTGAAACTAGCGGGGGCTCCTACAATGAGCAGTTCTTC
>TRBD2|TRBJ2-2|TRBV9|NA
CASSPRARGGTGELFF
TGTGCCAGCAGCCCGCGTGCTCGGGGGGGGACCGGGGAGCTGTTTTTT
>TRBD2|TRBJ2-7|TRBV15|NA
CATSRASGYEQYF
TGTGCCACCAGCAGAGCTAGCGGCTACGAGCAGTACTTC
>TRBD1|TRBJ1-1|TRBV19|NA
CASRTGQAPNTEAFF
TGTGCCAGCCGAACGGGACAGGCGCCGAACACTGAAGCTTTCTTT
>NA|TRBJ2-5|TRBV19|NA
CASSIGLLVFQETQYF
TGTGCCAGTAGTATTGGGCTTCTGGTTTTTCAAGAGACCCAGTACTTC
>NA|TRBJ1-1|TRBV5-1|few
CASSVDIPNTEAFF
TGCGCCAGCAGCGTGGACATCCCGAACACTGAAGCTTTCTTT
>TRBD1|TRBJ1-1|TRBV6-5|NA
CASSLSDRETEAFF
TGTGCCAGCAGTCTCTCGGACAGGGAAACTGAAGCTTTCTTT
>TRBD2|TRBJ2-5|TRBV7-2|NA
CASSPPSGGAETQYF
TGTGCCAGCAGCCCCCCTAGCGGGGGGGCTGAGACCCAGTACTTC
>NA|TRBJ2-7|TRBV7-2|NA
CASKEGAVSYEQYF
TGTGCCAGCAAGGAGGGGGCCGTTTCCTACGAGCAGTACTTC
>TRBD2|TRBJ2-1|TRBV20-1|NA
CSASRASGGNNEQFF
TGCAGTGCTAGTCGCGCTAGCGGGGGAAACAATGAGCAGTTCTTC
>TRBD1|TRBJ2-2|TRBV3-1/TRBV3-2|NA
CASSQASTGTGELFF
TGTGCCAGCAGCCAAGCCTCGACAGGGACCGGGGAGCTGTTTTTT
>NA|TRBJ1-1|TRBV7-2|NA
CASSLVFRGTEAFF
TGTGCCAGCAGCTTAGTCTTTAGGGGCACTGAAGCTTTCTTT
>NA|TRBJ2-3|TRBV4-1|NA
CASSQEGGRTDTQYF
TGCGCCAGCAGCCAAGAGGGGGGGCGAACAGATACGCAGTATTTT
>TRBD1|TRBJ1-3|TRBV28|once
CASSLFTGVGNTIYF
TGTGCCAGCAGTTTATTTACAGGGGTAGGAAACACCATATATTTT
>NA|TRBJ1-1|TRBV18|NA
CASSPSSVVSMNTEAFF
TGTGCCAGCTCACCCTCGTCGGTCGTTTCGATGAACACTGAAGCTTTCTTT
>NA|TRBJ2-7|TRBV3-1/TRBV3-2|NA
CASSQEGSEQYF
TGTGCCAGCAGCCAGGAGGGGTCCGAGCAGTACTTC
>TRBD2|TRBJ2-1|TRBV27|NA
CASSLGLAGYNEQFF
TGTGCCAGCAGTTTAGGACTAGCGGGGTACAATGAGCAGTTCTTC
>TRBD1|TRBJ2-7|TRBV5-5|NA
CASSLVSTGRYEQYF
TGTGCCAGCAGCTTGGTGTCGACAGGGCGCTACGAGCAGTACTTC
>TRBD1|TRBJ1-1|TRBV19|NA
CASRRQGGGTEAFF
TGTGCCAGTAGAAGACAGGGGGGGGGCACTGAAGCTTTCTTT
>NA|TRBJ1-5|TRBV2|NA
CASTSTVVNQPQHF
TGTGCCAGCACGTCAACAGTCGTCAATCAGCCCCAGCATTTT
>TRBD1|TRBJ1-5|TRBV7-2|NA
CASSSGQGFRQPQHF
TGTGCCAGCAGCTCCGGACAGGGCTTTCGCCAGCCCCAGCATTTT
>NA|TRBJ1-3|TRBV19|few
CASSVEVAGNTIYF
TGTGCCAGTAGTGTGGAGGTTGCTGGAAACACCATATATTTT
>TRBD1|TRBJ2-7|TRBV6-5|once
CASSPNRGHEQYF
TGTGCCAGCAGCCCGAACAGGGGACACGAGCAGTACTTC
>NA|TRBJ1-1|TRBV7-9|once
CASSLYMNTEAFF
TGTGCCAGCAGCTTATACATGAACACTGAAGCTTTCTTT
>NA|TRBJ1-1|TRBV4-1|NA
CASSQEGAQNTEAFF
TGCGCCAGCAGCCAAGAGGGGGCGCAGAACACTGAAGCTTTCTTT
>TRBD1|TRBJ2-5|TRBV6-5|NA
CASSKDRGRVETQYF
TGTGCCAGCAGTAAGGACAGGGGGCGGGTAGAGACCCAGTACTTC
>TRBD1|TRBJ2-7|TRBV5-1|NA
CASSLGTGRYEQYF
TGCGCCAGCAGCTTGGGGACAGGGCGATACGAGCAGTACTTC
>TRBD1|TRBJ1-2|TRBV5-6|few
CASSADRGRTLSNYGYTF
TGTGCCAGCAGCGCGGACAGGGGGCGCACCCTTTCTAACTATGGCTACACCTTC
>TRBD1|TRBJ1-2|TRBV12-3/TRBV12-4|NA
CASSLGQGNGYTF
TGTGCCAGCAGCCTCGGACAGGGAAATGGCTACACCTTC
>NA|TRBJ1-2|TRBV6-5|NA
CASSEWSYGYTF
TGTGCCAGCAGCGAGTGGAGCTATGGCTACACCTTC
>NA|TRBJ1-2|TRBV3-1/TRBV3-2|NA
CASSLYMGGKDGYTF
TGTGCCAGCAGCCTCTACATGGGGGGGAAGGACGGCTACACCTTC
>TRBD1|TRBJ2-5|TRBV19|NA
CASSSPGTGGETQYF
TGTGCCAGTAGTTCCCCCGGGACAGGCGGAGAGACCCAGTACTTC
>NA|TRBJ2-7|TRBV19|NA
CASSQGTQVSYEQYF
TGTGCCAGTAGTCAGGGGACACAGGTCTCCTACGAGCAGTACTTC
>NA|TRBJ1-2|TRBV15|NA
CATSAGTTQAYGYTF
TGTGCCACCAGCGCGGGGACTACCCAGGCGTATGGCTACACCTTC
>NA|TRBJ2-2|TRBV19|NA
CASRGAGGTGELFF
TGTGCCTCCAGAGGGGCAGGAGGGACCGGGGAGCTGTTTTTT
>NA|TRBJ2-3|TRBV11-2|NA
CASSFSGLITDTQYF
TGTGCCAGCAGCTTTTCGGGACTCATCACAGATACGCAGTATTTT
>TRBD1|TRBJ2-7|TRBV6-1|NA
CASSDRRDRGYEQYF
TGTGCCAGCAGTGACCGTAGGGACAGAGGGTACGAGCAGTACTTC
>NA|TRBJ1-5|TRBV7-2|NA
CASSSRVRQPQHF
TGTGCCAGCAGCTCCAGGGTCAGACAGCCCCAGCATTTT
>NA|TRBJ2-1|TRBV19|NA
CASKAGSPNEQFF
TGTGCCAGTAAGGCGGGGTCCCCCAATGAGCAGTTCTTC
>NA|TRBJ1-1|TRBV28|NA
CASGGAEPNTEAFF
TGTGCCAGCGGCGGGGCCGAACCGAACACTGAAGCTTTCTTT